The rows below give T cell receptor beta chains drawn from one sample of a study of T cell responses to AZD1222 COVID-19 vaccine. The protocol was immunoSEQ multiplex PCR, while the TCRdb copy is restricted to in-frame clones and leaves out a portion. The table shows around 94,000 clones, with more than 70% occurring only once. This material consisted of peripheral blood, taken on day 0 of AZD1222 vaccination. The receptors were gathered from an adult in good health. The CDR3 runs from the conserved cysteine through the conserved F or W. A D gene is named only where the DNA matches it firmly. Not every row has a clone size; where given, it reads once, few, many or a size class.

cdr3_aa: CASSAGQVTQETQYF; cdr3_nt: TGTGCCAGCAGCGCAGGACAGGTGACGCAAGAGACCCAGTACTTC; j_call: TRBJ2-5; d_call: TRBD1; v_call: TRBV5-8; clone_size: -
cdr3_aa: CASTEDRGLNTIYF; cdr3_nt: TGTGCCAGCACCGAGGACAGGGGGTTAAACACCATATATTTT; j_call: TRBJ1-3; d_call: TRBD1; v_call: TRBV7-8; clone_size: -
cdr3_aa: CASSSGRTNYGYTF; cdr3_nt: TGTGCCAGCAGCTCTGGGAGGACTAACTATGGCTACACCTTC; j_call: TRBJ1-2; d_call: -; v_call: TRBV7-9; clone_size: -
cdr3_aa: CASSTRTNRGTEAFF; cdr3_nt: TGTGCCAGCAGCACTCGGACCAATCGGGGCACTGAAGCTTTCTTT; j_call: TRBJ1-1; d_call: -; v_call: TRBV5-4; clone_size: -
cdr3_aa: CASSEAGPTDTQYF; cdr3_nt: TGTGCCAGCAGTGAAGCCGGACCCACAGATACGCAGTATTTT; j_call: TRBJ2-3; d_call: -; v_call: TRBV25-1; clone_size: -
cdr3_aa: CASSLRQGWHTGELFF; cdr3_nt: TGTGCCAGCTCACTTCGACAAGGTTGGCACACCGGGGAGCTGTTTTTT; j_call: TRBJ2-2; d_call: -; v_call: TRBV18; clone_size: -
cdr3_aa: CASSSPAGGNSPLHF; cdr3_nt: TGTGCCAGTAGTTCTCCGGCGGGGGGTAATTCACCCCTCCACTTT; j_call: TRBJ1-6; d_call: -; v_call: TRBV19; clone_size: few
cdr3_aa: CASSLPAKNIQYF; cdr3_nt: TGTGCCAGCAGCTTGCCAGCCAAAAACATTCAGTACTTC; j_call: TRBJ2-4; d_call: -; v_call: TRBV5-4; clone_size: -
cdr3_aa: CASSFDLAVSFLRRFF; cdr3_nt: TGTGCCAGCAGCTTTGACCTAGCGGTTTCCTTCCTACGTCGGTTCTTC; j_call: TRBJ2-1; d_call: -; v_call: TRBV12-1; clone_size: -
cdr3_aa: CASSIGLADEQFF; cdr3_nt: TGTGCCAGTAGTATCGGCCTAGCCGATGAGCAGTTCTTC; j_call: TRBJ2-1; d_call: -; v_call: TRBV19; clone_size: -
cdr3_aa: CASSARGPSGNTIYF; cdr3_nt: TGTGCCAGCAGCGCCAGGGGCCCCTCTGGAAACACCATATATTTT; j_call: TRBJ1-3; d_call: -; v_call: TRBV7-2; clone_size: -
cdr3_aa: CASSLWKDRAYEQYF; cdr3_nt: TGTGCCAGCAGCCTTTGGAAGGACAGAGCCTACGAGCAGTACTTC; j_call: TRBJ2-7; d_call: -; v_call: TRBV3-1/TRBV3-2; clone_size: -
cdr3_aa: CASSLALADTGELFF; cdr3_nt: TGTGCCAGCAGCTTAGCTCTAGCGGACACCGGGGAGCTGTTTTTT; j_call: TRBJ2-2; d_call: TRBD2; v_call: TRBV7-9; clone_size: -
cdr3_aa: CASSLGGGPANEQYF; cdr3_nt: TGTGCCAGCAGTTTGGGGGGAGGGCCCGCGAACGAGCAGTACTTC; j_call: TRBJ2-7; d_call: TRBD2; v_call: TRBV27; clone_size: once
cdr3_aa: CASGTGNSYNEQFF; cdr3_nt: TGCGCCAGCGGGACAGGGAACTCCTACAATGAGCAGTTCTTC; j_call: TRBJ2-1; d_call: TRBD1; v_call: TRBV5-1; clone_size: -
cdr3_aa: CALRSGLAGRFGTQYF; cdr3_nt: TGTGCCCTTCGATCGGGACTAGCGGGGAGGTTCGGGACCCAGTACTTC; j_call: TRBJ2-5; d_call: TRBD2; v_call: TRBV2; clone_size: -
cdr3_aa: CASSPGGQGAETQYF; cdr3_nt: TGTGCCAGCAGCCCCGGAGGACAGGGTGCCGAGACCCAGTACTTC; j_call: TRBJ2-5; d_call: TRBD1; v_call: TRBV7-3; clone_size: -
cdr3_aa: CASSYSRQAAGYTF; cdr3_nt: TGTGCCAGCAGTTACTCGAGACAGGCGGCAGGCTACACCTTC; j_call: TRBJ1-2; d_call: -; v_call: TRBV6-5; clone_size: once
cdr3_aa: CASSREGQYEQYF; cdr3_nt: TGTGCCAGCAGCAGAGAGGGGCAGTACGAGCAGTACTTC; j_call: TRBJ2-7; d_call: -; v_call: TRBV6-5; clone_size: -
cdr3_aa: CATQNPGEETQYF; cdr3_nt: TGTGCCACCCAGAATCCAGGCGAAGAGACCCAGTACTTC; j_call: TRBJ2-5; d_call: -; v_call: TRBV19; clone_size: few
cdr3_aa: CASSLLASRDNEQFF; cdr3_nt: TGTGCCAGCAGCTTATTGGCTAGCCGCGACAATGAGCAGTTCTTC; j_call: TRBJ2-1; d_call: -; v_call: TRBV7-2; clone_size: few
cdr3_aa: CASSPGRVNQPQHF; cdr3_nt: TGTGCCAGCAGCCCGGGACGGGTCAATCAGCCCCAGCATTTT; j_call: TRBJ1-5; d_call: -; v_call: TRBV5-5; clone_size: -
cdr3_aa: CASSPTGREAETQYF; cdr3_nt: TGTGCCAGCAGCCCGACCGGTAGAGAGGCGGAGACCCAGTACTTC; j_call: TRBJ2-5; d_call: -; v_call: TRBV5-4; clone_size: once
cdr3_aa: CATSRDPGAQETQYF; cdr3_nt: TGTGCCACCAGCAGAGATCCGGGTGCACAAGAGACCCAGTACTTC; j_call: TRBJ2-5; d_call: -; v_call: TRBV15; clone_size: -
cdr3_aa: CASSTLFGTGGFYYEQYF; cdr3_nt: TGTGCCAGTAGTACTCTATTCGGGACAGGGGGTTTTTACTACGAGCAGTACTTC; j_call: TRBJ2-7; d_call: TRBD1; v_call: TRBV19; clone_size: -
cdr3_aa: CASSTYLQETQYF; cdr3_nt: TGTGCCAGCAGCACCTACCTCCAAGAGACCCAGTACTTC; j_call: TRBJ2-5; d_call: -; v_call: TRBV7-2; clone_size: -
cdr3_aa: CASSQDVLQPQHF; cdr3_nt: TGTGCCAGCAGCCAAGATGTCCTACAGCCCCAGCATTTT; j_call: TRBJ1-5; d_call: -; v_call: TRBV4-2; clone_size: -
cdr3_aa: CASSFWTGDYEQYF; cdr3_nt: TGCGCCAGCAGCTTCTGGACAGGGGACTACGAGCAGTACTTC; j_call: TRBJ2-7; d_call: TRBD1; v_call: TRBV5-1; clone_size: -
cdr3_aa: CASSPGDRGPDTQYF; cdr3_nt: TGCGCCAGCAGCCCAGGGGACAGGGGGCCAGATACGCAGTATTTT; j_call: TRBJ2-3; d_call: TRBD1; v_call: TRBV5-1; clone_size: -
cdr3_aa: CASSQSAGGGPSQPQHF; cdr3_nt: TGTGCCAGCAGCCAATCTGCTGGAGGGGGGCCGAGTCAGCCCCAGCATTTT; j_call: TRBJ1-5; d_call: -; v_call: TRBV16; clone_size: -
cdr3_aa: CASSKEGWEIPEQYF; cdr3_nt: TGTGCCAGCAGCAAAGAGGGGTGGGAAATACCCGAGCAGTACTTC; j_call: TRBJ2-7; d_call: -; v_call: TRBV21-1; clone_size: -
cdr3_aa: CASSQVGFYEQYF; cdr3_nt: TGCGCCAGCAGCCAAGTAGGTTTTTACGAGCAGTACTTC; j_call: TRBJ2-7; d_call: -; v_call: TRBV4-1; clone_size: -
cdr3_aa: CASSQEYTSNYGYTF; cdr3_nt: TGCGCCAGCAGCCAAGAATACACCTCTAACTATGGCTACACCTTC; j_call: TRBJ1-2; d_call: -; v_call: TRBV4-1; clone_size: once
cdr3_aa: CASSYSRWAETQYF; cdr3_nt: TGTGCCAGCAGTTACTCGAGGTGGGCAGAGACCCAGTACTTC; j_call: TRBJ2-5; d_call: -; v_call: TRBV6-5; clone_size: -
cdr3_aa: CASSPQETQYF; cdr3_nt: TGTGCCAGCAGTCCTCAAGAGACCCAGTACTTC; j_call: TRBJ2-5; d_call: -; v_call: TRBV2; clone_size: -
cdr3_aa: CSASLLNSYGYTF; cdr3_nt: TGCAGTGCTAGTCTGTTAAATAGCTATGGCTACACCTTC; j_call: TRBJ1-2; d_call: -; v_call: TRBV20-1; clone_size: -
cdr3_aa: CASSSLAGASSYEQYF; cdr3_nt: TGTGCCAGCAGTTCCTTGGCGGGAGCGAGCTCCTACGAGCAGTACTTC; j_call: TRBJ2-7; d_call: TRBD2; v_call: TRBV6-5; clone_size: -
cdr3_aa: CASSPLTSRSYNEQFF; cdr3_nt: TGTGCCAGCAGTCCCCTGACAAGCCGCTCCTACAATGAGCAGTTCTTC; j_call: TRBJ2-1; d_call: -; v_call: TRBV14; clone_size: -
cdr3_aa: CASSATGWDSPLHF; cdr3_nt: TGTGCCAGCAGCGCGACAGGGTGGGATTCACCCCTCCACTTT; j_call: TRBJ1-6; d_call: TRBD1; v_call: TRBV7-8; clone_size: -
cdr3_aa: CATSRDIGNYGYTF; cdr3_nt: TGTGCCACCAGCAGAGATATAGGAAACTATGGCTACACCTTC; j_call: TRBJ1-2; d_call: -; v_call: TRBV15; clone_size: -
cdr3_aa: CASSGLGGRRETQYF; cdr3_nt: TGTGCCAGTAGTGGGCTCGGGGGGCGCCGGGAGACCCAGTACTTC; j_call: TRBJ2-5; d_call: -; v_call: TRBV19; clone_size: -
cdr3_aa: CATIRTTGNTEAFF; cdr3_nt: TGTGCCACCATAAGAACGACGGGGAACACTGAAGCTTTCTTT; j_call: TRBJ1-1; d_call: -; v_call: TRBV2; clone_size: -
cdr3_aa: CATSLSLYNEQFF; cdr3_nt: TGTGCCACCAGTCTGAGTTTGTACAATGAGCAGTTCTTC; j_call: TRBJ2-1; d_call: -; v_call: TRBV24-1; clone_size: -
cdr3_aa: CASSFTGLNEQFF; cdr3_nt: TGTGCCAGCAGTTTTACAGGGCTCAATGAGCAGTTCTTC; j_call: TRBJ2-1; d_call: -; v_call: TRBV28; clone_size: -
cdr3_aa: CASSLALYTEAFF; cdr3_nt: TGTGCCAGCAGCTTAGCGCTATACACTGAAGCTTTCTTT; j_call: TRBJ1-1; d_call: -; v_call: TRBV7-9; clone_size: -
cdr3_aa: CARSLVDREYNEQFF; cdr3_nt: TGTGCCAGAAGCTTGGTGGACAGGGAGTACAATGAGCAGTTCTTC; j_call: TRBJ2-1; d_call: TRBD1; v_call: TRBV5-3; clone_size: -
cdr3_aa: CATSRIPDSYEQYF; cdr3_nt: TGTGCCACCAGCAGAATCCCGGACTCCTACGAGCAGTACTTC; j_call: TRBJ2-7; d_call: -; v_call: TRBV15; clone_size: -
cdr3_aa: CASSPSGRIDEQYF; cdr3_nt: TGTGCCAGCAGTCCTAGCGGGAGAATTGACGAGCAGTACTTC; j_call: TRBJ2-7; d_call: TRBD2; v_call: TRBV6-5; clone_size: -